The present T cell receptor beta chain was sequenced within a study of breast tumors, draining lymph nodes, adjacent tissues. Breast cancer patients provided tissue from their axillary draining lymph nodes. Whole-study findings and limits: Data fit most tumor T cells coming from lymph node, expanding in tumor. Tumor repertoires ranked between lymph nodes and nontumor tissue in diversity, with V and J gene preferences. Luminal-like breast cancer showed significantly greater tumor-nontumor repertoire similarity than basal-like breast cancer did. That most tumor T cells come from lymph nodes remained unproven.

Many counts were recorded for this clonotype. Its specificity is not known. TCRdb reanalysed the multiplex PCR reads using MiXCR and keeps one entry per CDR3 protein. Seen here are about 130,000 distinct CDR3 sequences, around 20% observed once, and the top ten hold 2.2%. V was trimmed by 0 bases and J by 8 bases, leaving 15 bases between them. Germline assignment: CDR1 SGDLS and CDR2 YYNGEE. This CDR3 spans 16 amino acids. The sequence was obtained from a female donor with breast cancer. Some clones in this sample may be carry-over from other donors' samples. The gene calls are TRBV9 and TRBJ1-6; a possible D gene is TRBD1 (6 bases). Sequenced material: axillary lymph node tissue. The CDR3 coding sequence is TGTGCCAGCAGCGTAGCCGGTACAGGGAGGGATTCACCCCTCCACTTT. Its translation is CASSVAGTGRDSPLHF.